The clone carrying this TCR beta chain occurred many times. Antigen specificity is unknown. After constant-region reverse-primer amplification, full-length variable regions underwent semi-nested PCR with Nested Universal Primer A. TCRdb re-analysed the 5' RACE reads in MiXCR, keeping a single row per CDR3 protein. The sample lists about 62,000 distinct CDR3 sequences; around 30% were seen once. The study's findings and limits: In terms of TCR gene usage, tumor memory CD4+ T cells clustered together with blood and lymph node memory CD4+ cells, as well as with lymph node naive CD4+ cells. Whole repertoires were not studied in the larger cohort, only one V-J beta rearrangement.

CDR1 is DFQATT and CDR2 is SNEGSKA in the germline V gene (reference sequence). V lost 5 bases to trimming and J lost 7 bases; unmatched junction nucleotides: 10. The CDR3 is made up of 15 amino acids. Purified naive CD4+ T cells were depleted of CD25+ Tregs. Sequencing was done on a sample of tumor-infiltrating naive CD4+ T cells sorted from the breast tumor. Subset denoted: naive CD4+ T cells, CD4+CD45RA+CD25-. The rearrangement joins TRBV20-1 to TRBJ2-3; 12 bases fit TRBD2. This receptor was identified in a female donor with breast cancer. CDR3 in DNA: TGCAGTGCTCCTCGACTAGCGGGGGAATTGTATACGCAGTATTTT. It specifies CSAPRLAGELYTQYF.